This note documents a single T cell receptor (beta chain) sequence. Antigen specificity is unknown. Trimming took off 1 base at V and 6 bases at J, with 13 bases between the two ends. The CDR3 sequence is 15 residues long. Germline-derived CDR1 and CDR2 are LGHNA and YNFKEQ. TCRdb fed the reads into MiXCR, producing one record per CDR3 protein. The sample consists of 84,000 or so distinct CDR3 sequences, 45% to 50% of them appearing once. The sample originates from a study of T cell repertoires in cytomegalovirus infection. Study context: Public TCR beta signatures indicated both CMV infection and matching HLA type. Findings of the study overall: Clonotype analysis showed dominance of the ex vivo response by HLA-C-restricted CMV-specific TCR beta clonotypes.

The chain has TRBV4-2 and TRBJ2-1, with D maybe TRBD2 (5 bases). The sequence was collected from a human donor in good health (CMV status not recorded). Some clones in this sample may be carry-over from other donors' samples. The sample was CD8+ T cells from cultured PBMCs, taken from culture after CMV antigen stimulation. The CDR3 sequence is CASSQGRGPTNEQFF. CDR3 DNA sequence: TGTGCCAGCAGCCAAGGACGGGGTCCCACCAATGAGCAGTTCTTC.